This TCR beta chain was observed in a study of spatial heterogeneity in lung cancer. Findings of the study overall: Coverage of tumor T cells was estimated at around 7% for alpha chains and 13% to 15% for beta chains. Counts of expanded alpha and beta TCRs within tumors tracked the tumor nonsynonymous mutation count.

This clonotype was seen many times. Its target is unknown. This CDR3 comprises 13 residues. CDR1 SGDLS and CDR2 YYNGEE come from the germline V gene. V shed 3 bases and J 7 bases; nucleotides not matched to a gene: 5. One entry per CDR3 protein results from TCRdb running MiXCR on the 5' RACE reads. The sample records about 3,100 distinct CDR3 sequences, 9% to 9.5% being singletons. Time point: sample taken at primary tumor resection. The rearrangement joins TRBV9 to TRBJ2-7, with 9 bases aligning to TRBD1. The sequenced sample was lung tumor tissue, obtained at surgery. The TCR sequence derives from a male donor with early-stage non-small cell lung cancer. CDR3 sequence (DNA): TGTGCCAGCAGCGACGGGACAGGGCAAGAGCAGTACTTC. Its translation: CASSDGTGQEQYF.